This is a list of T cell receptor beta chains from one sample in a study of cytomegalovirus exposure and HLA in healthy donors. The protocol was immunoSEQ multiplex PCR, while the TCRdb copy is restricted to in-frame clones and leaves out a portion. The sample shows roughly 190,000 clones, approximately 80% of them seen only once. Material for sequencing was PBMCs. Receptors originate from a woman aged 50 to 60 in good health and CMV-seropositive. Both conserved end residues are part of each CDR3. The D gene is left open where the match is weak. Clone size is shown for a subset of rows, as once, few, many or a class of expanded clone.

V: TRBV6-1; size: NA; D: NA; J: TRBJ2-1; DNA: TGTGCCAGCAGTGAAATTTCAGGCGTCGAACCTTCGTTCTTC; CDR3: CASSEISGVEPSFF
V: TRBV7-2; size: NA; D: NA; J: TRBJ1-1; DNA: TGTGCCAGCAGCTTAGCGAGGCCAACAAGTGGCACTGAAGCTTTCTTT; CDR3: CASSLARPTSGTEAFF
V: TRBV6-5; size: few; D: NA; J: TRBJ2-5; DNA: TGTGCCAGCCGTTACAGGGCGGCGGGGCAGGAGACCCAGTACTTC; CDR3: CASRYRAAGQETQYF
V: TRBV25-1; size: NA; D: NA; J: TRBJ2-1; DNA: TGTGCCAGCAGTGAAACAAACCGGTTCGGGGAGCAGTTCTTC; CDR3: CASSETNRFGEQFF
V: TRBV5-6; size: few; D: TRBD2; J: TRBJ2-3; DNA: TGTGCCAGCAGCTTGAAAGGCGGGGGGGCCGCCGACCGTACGCAGTATTTT; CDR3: CASSLKGGGAADRTQYF
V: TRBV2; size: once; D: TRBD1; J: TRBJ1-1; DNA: TGTGCCAGCAGGGCCGGGACAGAGAACACTGAAGCTTTCTTT; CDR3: CASRAGTENTEAFF
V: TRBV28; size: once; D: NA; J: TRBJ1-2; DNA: TGTGCCAGCAGTAGGGGTTTAGGGGGAAAGGGTAACTATGGCTACACCTTC; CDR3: CASSRGLGGKGNYGYTF
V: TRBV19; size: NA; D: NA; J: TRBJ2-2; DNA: TGTGCCAGTAGTATGCAGGGCCACGGGGAGCTGTTTTTT; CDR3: CASSMQGHGELFF
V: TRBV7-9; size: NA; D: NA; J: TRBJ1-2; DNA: TGTGCCAGCAGCTTTACAGGGTTCTCCTATGGCTACACCTTC; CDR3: CASSFTGFSYGYTF
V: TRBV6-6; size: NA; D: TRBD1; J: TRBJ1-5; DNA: TGTGCCAGCAGCCCCAGACAGGGGGAAGGCAATCAGCCCCAGCATTTT; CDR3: CASSPRQGEGNQPQHF
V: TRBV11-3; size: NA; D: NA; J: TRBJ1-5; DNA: TGTGCCAGCAGCCCCTTGCGCTATAGCAATCAGCCCCAGCATTTT; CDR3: CASSPLRYSNQPQHF
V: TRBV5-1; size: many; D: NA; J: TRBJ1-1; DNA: TGCGCCAGCAGCGGTGAGGTACTGACGAACACTGAAGCTTTCTTT; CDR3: CASSGEVLTNTEAFF
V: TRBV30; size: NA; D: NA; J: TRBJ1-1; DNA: TGTGCCTGGAGTGGGGTCTCGGGCACTGAAGCTTTCTTT; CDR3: CAWSGVSGTEAFF
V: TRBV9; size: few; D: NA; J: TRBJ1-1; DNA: TGTGCCAGCAGCCCCGATCACTCAGGCGAAGCTTTCTTT; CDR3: CASSPDHSGEAFF